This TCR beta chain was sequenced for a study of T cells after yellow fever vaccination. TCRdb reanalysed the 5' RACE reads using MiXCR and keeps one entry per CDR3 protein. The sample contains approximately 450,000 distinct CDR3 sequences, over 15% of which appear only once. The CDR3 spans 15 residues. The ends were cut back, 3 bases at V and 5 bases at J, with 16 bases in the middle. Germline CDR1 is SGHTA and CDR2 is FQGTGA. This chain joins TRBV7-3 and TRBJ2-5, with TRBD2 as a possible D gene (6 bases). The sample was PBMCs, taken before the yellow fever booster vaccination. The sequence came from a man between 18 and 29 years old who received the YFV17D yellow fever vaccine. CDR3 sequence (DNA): TGTGCCAGCAGCTTGGGTGGTGCGGGGATGGAGACCCAGTACTTC. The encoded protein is CASSLGGAGMETQYF.